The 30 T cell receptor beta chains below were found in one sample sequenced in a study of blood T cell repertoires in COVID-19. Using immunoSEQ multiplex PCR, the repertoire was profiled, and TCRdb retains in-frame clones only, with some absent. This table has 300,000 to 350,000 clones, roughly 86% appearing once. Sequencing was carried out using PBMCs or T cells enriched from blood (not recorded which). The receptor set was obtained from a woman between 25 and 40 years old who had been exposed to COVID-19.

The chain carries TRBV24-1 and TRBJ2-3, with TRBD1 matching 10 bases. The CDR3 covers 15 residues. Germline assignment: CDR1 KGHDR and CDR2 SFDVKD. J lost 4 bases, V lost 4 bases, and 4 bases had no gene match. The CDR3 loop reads CATSDWTGGADTQYF. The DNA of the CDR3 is TGTGCCACCAGTGACTGGACAGGGGGGGCAGATACGCAGTATTTT.

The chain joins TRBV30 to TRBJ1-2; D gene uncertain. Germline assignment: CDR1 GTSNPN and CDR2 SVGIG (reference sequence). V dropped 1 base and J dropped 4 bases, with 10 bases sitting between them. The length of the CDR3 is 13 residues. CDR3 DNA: TGTGCCTGGAGTGGTGAGGCGCCCTATGGCTACACCTTC. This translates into CAWSGEAPYGYTF.

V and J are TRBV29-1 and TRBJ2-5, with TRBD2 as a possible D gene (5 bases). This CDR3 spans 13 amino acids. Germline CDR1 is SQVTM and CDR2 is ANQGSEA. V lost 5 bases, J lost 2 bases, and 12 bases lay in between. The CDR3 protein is CSVQTRVQETQYF. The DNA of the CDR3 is TGCAGCGTTCAAACGCGGGTGCAAGAGACCCAGTACTTC.

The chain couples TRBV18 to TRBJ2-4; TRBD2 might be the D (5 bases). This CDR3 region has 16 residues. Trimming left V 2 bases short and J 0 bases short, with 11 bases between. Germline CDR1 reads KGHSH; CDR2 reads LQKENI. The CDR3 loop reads CASSPFSELAKNIQYF. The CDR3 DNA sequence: TGTGCCAGCTCACCATTTAGCGAACTAGCCAAAAACATTCAGTACTTC.

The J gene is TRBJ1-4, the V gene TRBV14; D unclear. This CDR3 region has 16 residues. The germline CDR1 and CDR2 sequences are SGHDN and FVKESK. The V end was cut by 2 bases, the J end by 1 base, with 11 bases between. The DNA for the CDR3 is TGTGCCAGCAGCCAAACGGGTATAGGAACTAATGAAAAACTGTTTTTT. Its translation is CASSQTGIGTNEKLFF.

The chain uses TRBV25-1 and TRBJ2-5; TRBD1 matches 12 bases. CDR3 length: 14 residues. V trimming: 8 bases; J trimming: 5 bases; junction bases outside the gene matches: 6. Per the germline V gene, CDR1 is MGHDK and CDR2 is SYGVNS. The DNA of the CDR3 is TGTGCCAGCGCCGGGACAGGGGGCTCGGAGACCCAGTACTTC. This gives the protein CASAGTGGSETQYF.

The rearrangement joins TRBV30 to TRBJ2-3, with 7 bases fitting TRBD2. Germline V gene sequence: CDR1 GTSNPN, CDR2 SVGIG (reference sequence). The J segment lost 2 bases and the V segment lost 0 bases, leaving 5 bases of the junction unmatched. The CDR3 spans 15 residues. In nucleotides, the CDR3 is TGTGCCTGGAGTGTACTCGGGGGGATCACAGATACGCAGTATTTT. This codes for CAWSVLGGITDTQYF. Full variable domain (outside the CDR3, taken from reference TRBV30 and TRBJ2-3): SQTIHQWPATLVQPVGSPLSLECTVEGTSNPNLYWYRQAAGRGLQLLFYSVGIGQISSEVPQNLSASRPQDRQFILSSKKLLLSDSGFYLCAWSVLGGITDTQYFGPGTRLTVL.

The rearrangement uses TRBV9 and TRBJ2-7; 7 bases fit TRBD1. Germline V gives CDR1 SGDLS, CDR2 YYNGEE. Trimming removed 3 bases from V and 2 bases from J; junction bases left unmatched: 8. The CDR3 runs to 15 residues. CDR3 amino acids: CASSAGTEVPYEQYF. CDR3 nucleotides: TGTGCCAGCAGCGCCGGGACAGAGGTTCCCTACGAGCAGTACTTC.

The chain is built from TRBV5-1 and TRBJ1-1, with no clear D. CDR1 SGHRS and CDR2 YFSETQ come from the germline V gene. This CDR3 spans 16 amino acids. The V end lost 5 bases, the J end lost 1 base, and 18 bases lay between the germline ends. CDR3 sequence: CASSYGGGPANTEAFF. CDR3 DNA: TGCGCCAGCAGTTACGGAGGCGGACCAGCGAACACTGAAGCTTTCTTT.

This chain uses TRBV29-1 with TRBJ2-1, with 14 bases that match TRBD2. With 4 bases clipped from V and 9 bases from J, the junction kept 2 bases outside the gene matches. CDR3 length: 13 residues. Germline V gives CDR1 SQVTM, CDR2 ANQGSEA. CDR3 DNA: TGCAGCGTTGGAGGACTAGCGGGAGGTGAGCAGTTCTTC. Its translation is CSVGGLAGGEQFF.

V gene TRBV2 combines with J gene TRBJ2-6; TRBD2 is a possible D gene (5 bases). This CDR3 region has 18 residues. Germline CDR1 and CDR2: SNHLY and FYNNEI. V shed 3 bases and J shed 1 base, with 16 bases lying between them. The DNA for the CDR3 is TGTGCCAGCAGTGAGCCCCCCTCGGACTCTTCTGGGGCCAACGTCCTGACTTTC. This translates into CASSEPPSDSSGANVLTF. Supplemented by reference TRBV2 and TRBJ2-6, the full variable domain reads EPEVTQTPSHQVTQMGQEVILRCVPISNHLYFYWYRQILGQKVEFLVSFYNNEISEKSEIFDDQFSVERPDGSNFTLKIRSTKLEDSAMYFCASSEPPSDSSGANVLTFGAGSRLTVL.

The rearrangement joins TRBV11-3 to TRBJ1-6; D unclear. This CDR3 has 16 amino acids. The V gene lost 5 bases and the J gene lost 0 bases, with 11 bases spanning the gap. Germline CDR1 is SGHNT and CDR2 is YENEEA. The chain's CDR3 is CASSPAGSSYNSPLHF. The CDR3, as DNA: TGTGCCAGCAGCCCCGCGGGGAGCTCCTATAATTCACCCCTCCACTTT. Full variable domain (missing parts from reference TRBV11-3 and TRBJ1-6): EAGVVQSPRYKIIEKKQPVAFWCNPISGHNTLYWYLQNLGQGPELLIRYENEEAVDDSQLPKDRFSAERLKGVDSTLKIQPAELGDSAVYLCASSPAGSSYNSPLHFGNGTRLTVT.

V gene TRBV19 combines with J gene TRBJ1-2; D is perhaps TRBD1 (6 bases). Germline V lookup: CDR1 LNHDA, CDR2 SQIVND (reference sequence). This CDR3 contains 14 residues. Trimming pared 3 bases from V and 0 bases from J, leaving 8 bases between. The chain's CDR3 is CASSIAGANYGYTF. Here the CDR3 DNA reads TGTGCCAGTAGTATTGCAGGGGCTAACTATGGCTACACCTTC.

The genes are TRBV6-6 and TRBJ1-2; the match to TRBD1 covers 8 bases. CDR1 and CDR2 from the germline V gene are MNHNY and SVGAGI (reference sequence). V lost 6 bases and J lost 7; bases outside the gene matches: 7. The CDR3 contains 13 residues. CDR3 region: CASRPGGRVGYTF. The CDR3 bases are TGTGCCAGCAGGCCAGGGGGCAGGGTTGGCTACACCTTC.

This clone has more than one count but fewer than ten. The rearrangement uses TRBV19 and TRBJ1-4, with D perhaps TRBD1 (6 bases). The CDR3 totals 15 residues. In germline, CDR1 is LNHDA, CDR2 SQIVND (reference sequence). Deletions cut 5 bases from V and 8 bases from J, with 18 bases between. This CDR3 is CASSPLPGVREKLFF. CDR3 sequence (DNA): TGTGCCAGTAGTCCACTCCCAGGGGTTCGGGAAAAACTGTTTTTT.

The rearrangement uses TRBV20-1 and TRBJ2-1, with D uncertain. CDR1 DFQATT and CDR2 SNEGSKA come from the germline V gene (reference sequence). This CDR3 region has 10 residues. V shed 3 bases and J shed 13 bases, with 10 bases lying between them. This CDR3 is CSASLADQFF. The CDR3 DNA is TGCAGTGCTAGTCTTGCGGATCAGTTCTTC.

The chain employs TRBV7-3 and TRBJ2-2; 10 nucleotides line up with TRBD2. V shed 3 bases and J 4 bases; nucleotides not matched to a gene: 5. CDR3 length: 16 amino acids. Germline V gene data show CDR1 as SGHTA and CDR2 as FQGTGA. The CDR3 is CASSFLAGAATGELFF. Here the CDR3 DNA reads TGTGCCAGCAGCTTTCTAGCGGGAGCGGCCACCGGGGAGCTGTTTTTT.

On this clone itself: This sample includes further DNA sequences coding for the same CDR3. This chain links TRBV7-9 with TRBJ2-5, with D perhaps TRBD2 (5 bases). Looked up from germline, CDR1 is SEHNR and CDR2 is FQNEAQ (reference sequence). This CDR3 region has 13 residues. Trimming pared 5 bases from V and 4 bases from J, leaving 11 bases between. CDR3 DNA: TGTGCCAGCAGCCCTCGAGGAGGAGAGACCCAGTACTTC. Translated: CASSPRGGETQYF.

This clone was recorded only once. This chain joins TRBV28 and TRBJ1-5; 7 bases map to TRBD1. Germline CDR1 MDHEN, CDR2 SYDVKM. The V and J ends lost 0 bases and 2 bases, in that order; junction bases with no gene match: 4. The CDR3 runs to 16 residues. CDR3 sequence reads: CASSLWTGQGNQPQHF. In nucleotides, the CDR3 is TGTGCCAGCAGTTTATGGACAGGACAGGGCAATCAGCCCCAGCATTTT.

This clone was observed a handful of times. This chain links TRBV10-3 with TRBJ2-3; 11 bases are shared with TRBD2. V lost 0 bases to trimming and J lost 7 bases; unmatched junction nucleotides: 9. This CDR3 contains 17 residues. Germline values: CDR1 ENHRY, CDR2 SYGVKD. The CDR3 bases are TGTGCCATCAGTGAGTCGATGGCTAGCGGGAGGTTTAATACGCAGTATTTT. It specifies CAISESMASGRFNTQYF.

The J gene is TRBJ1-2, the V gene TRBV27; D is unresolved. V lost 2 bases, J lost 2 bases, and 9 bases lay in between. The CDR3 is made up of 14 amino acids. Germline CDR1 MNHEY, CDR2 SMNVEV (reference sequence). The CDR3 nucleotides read TGTGCCAGCAGTTTAGAGGGCAGAAACTATGGCTACACCTTC. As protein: CASSLEGRNYGYTF.

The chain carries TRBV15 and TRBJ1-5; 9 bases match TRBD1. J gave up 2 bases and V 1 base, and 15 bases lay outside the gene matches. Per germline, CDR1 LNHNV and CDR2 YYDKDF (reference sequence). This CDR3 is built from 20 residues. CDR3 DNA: TGTGCCACCAGCAGAGTTGGGGCGACAGGGGGGCATGGGGGCAATCAGCCCCAGCATTTT. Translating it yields CATSRVGATGGHGGNQPQHF.

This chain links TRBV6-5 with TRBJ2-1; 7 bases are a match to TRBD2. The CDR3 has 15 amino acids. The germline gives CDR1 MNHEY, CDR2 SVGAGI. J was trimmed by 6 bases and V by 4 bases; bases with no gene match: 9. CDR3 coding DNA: TGTGCCAGCAGTTTCGGGCGGGAGCTTTTCAATGAGCAGTTCTTC. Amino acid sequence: CASSFGRELFNEQFF.

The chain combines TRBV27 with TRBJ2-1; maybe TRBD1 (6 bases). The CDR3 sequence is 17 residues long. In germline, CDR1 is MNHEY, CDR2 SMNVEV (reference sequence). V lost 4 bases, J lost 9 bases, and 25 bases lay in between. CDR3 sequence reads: CASSSSARGQFFGEQFF. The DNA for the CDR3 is TGTGCCAGCAGTTCCAGCGCCAGGGGTCAGTTCTTCGGTGAGCAGTTCTTC.

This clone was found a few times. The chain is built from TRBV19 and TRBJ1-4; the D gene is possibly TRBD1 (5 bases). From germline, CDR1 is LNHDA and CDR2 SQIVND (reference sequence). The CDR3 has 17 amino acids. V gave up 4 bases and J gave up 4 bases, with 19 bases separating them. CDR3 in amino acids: CASSTFQPGTYNEKLFF. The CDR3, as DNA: TGTGCCAGTAGTACCTTCCAGCCCGGGACTTATAATGAAAAACTGTTTTTT. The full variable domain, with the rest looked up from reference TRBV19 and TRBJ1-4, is DGGITQSPKYLFRKEGQNVTLSCEQNLNHDAMYWYRQDPGQGLRLIYYSQIVNDFQKGDIAEGYSVSREKKESFPLTVTSAQKNPTAFYLCASSTFQPGTYNEKLFFGSGTQLSVL.

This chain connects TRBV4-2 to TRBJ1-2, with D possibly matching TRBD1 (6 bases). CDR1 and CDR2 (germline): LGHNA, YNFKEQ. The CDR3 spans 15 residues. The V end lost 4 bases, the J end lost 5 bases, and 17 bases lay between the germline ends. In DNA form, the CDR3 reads TGTGCCAGCAGCCCCGACGGACAGACAACTTATGGCTACACCTTC. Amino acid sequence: CASSPDGQTTYGYTF.

CDR3 coding DNA: TGTGCCAGCAGCGATTTTGGACTAGGATTAAGTGAGCAGTTCTTC. It encodes CASSDFGLGLSEQFF. The rearrangement joins TRBV2 to TRBJ2-1; TRBD2 aligns across 7 bases. V trimming: 6 bases; J trimming: 9 bases; junction bases outside the gene matches: 14. Per the germline V gene, CDR1 is SNHLY and CDR2 is FYNNEI. This CDR3 is built from 15 residues.

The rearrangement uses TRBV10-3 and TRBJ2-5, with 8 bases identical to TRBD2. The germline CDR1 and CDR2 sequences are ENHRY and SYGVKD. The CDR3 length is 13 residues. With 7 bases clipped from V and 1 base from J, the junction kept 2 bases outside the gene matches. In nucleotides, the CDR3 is TGTGCCATCAACCGGGAGGGCCAAGAGACCCAGTACTTC. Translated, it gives CAINREGQETQYF.

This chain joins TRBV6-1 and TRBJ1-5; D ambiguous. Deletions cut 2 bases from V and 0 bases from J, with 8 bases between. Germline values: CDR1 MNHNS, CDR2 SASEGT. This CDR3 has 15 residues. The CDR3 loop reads CASSEQVHSNQPQHF. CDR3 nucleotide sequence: TGTGCCAGCAGTGAACAGGTTCATAGCAATCAGCCCCAGCATTTT.

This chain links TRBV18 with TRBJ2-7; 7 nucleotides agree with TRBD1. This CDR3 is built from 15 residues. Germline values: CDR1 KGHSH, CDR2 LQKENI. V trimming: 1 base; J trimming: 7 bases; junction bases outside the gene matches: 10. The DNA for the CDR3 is TGTGCCAGCTCACCACAGGGGGCGGCTACGGAGGAGCAGTACTTC. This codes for CASSPQGAATEEQYF. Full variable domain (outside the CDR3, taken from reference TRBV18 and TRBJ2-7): NAGVMQNPRHLVRRRGQEARLRCSPMKGHSHVYWYRQLPEEGLKFMVYLQKENIIDESGMPKERFSAEFPKEGPSILRIQQVVRGDSAAYFCASSPQGAATEEQYFGPGTRLTVT.